These T cell receptor beta chains were read from a single sample in a study of spatial heterogeneity in lung cancer. TCRdb independently ran MiXCR on the 5' RACE reads; one entry per CDR3 protein. The sample yields roughly 48,000 distinct CDR3 sequences, approximately 5.7% seen once. The sample here was PBMCs, taken at surgery. The source of these receptors is a male donor with early-stage non-small cell lung cancer. Both conserved end residues are part of each CDR3.

TRBJ1-4,TRBV24-1,CATSDLLRTTGLFF
TRBJ1-5,TRBV19,CASSPWGGGLSNQPQHF
TRBJ2-1,TRBV7-8,CASSLASREGRNEQFF
TRBJ1-5,TRBV12-3/TRBV12-4,CASSSSRVDQPQHF
TRBJ2-1,TRBV12-3/TRBV12-4,CASSFPPLTYNEQFF
TRBJ2-3,TRBV4-1,CASSQGPPSYTQYF
TRBJ2-1,TRBV27,CASSLLAGGPYNEQFF
TRBJ1-6,TRBV20-1,CSAWTSGSPLHF
TRBJ2-5,TRBV10-3,CAISPLDQETQYF
TRBJ2-2,TRBV7-9,CASSKDRRNTGELFF
TRBJ2-2,TRBV18,CASSLRYTGELFF
TRBJ2-1,TRBV13,CASSSNPGLAGGNEQFF
TRBJ1-5,TRBV12-3/TRBV12-4,CASSLEARGNQPQHF
TRBJ1-1,TRBV28,CASSSSFGPGWNTEAFF
TRBJ1-5,TRBV30,CAWSPNRVQPQHF
TRBJ2-5,TRBV5-1,CASSLIAGEETQYF
TRBJ1-5,TRBV20-1,CSARRRTAGEPQHF
TRBJ2-7,TRBV6-2/TRBV6-3,CASSTRTGGSSGRAYEQYF
TRBJ2-5,TRBV10-3,CAIRPHEGRHQETQYF
TRBJ2-3,TRBV4-3,CASSQASWTSGSTDTQYF
TRBJ1-4,TRBV28,CASSLHQGANEKLFF
TRBJ2-2,TRBV2,CASKRGQNTGELFF
TRBJ2-2,TRBV5-1,CASSLAGGSNTGELFF
TRBJ2-5,TRBV7-8,CASSLSTSGAFRETQYF
TRBJ1-4,TRBV6-6,CASSPRGGRIEKLFF
TRBJ2-7,TRBV4-2,CASSRGGPNSYEQYF
TRBJ2-3,TRBV5-1,CASGFHSSTDTQYF
TRBJ2-5,TRBV5-1,CASSTQDQETQYF
TRBJ2-2,TRBV12-3/TRBV12-4,CASSPSGELFF
TRBJ2-1,TRBV28,CASSLPGLANEQFF
TRBJ2-2,TRBV6-1,CASKVDESNTGELFF
TRBJ2-1,TRBV30,CAWSGLTRTNEQFF
TRBJ1-4,TRBV12-5,CASGWTARGRPIPEKLFF
TRBJ1-5,TRBV7-2,CASSLGQGGYYSNQPQHF
TRBJ2-7,TRBV6-6,CASSFGQGLYEQYF